This TCR beta chain was observed in a study of blood T cell repertoires in COVID-19. Overall study context: The United States, Italy and Spain supplied acute and convalescent COVID-19 samples. PBMCs, B-cell-depleted T cells, or T cells provided the cDNA or gDNA that made up the material.

Germline CDR1 and CDR2: SGHDN and FVKESK. The CDR3 runs 16 residues. The V end lost 2 bases, the J end lost 1 base, and 13 bases lay between the germline ends. Authors' methods: Counts of nucleated cells, estimated from reference gene primer amplification, were obtained. The method was immunoSEQ multiplex PCR; TCRdb's version includes in-frame clones alone and lacks a portion of them. V and J calls plus clone size are reproduced from that table; the DNA served to infer D and trimming. This sample carries tens of thousands of clones, 70% to 90% of them seen once, and the ten largest clones take almost 7%.

This sequence originates from a woman older than 75 with acute or convalescent COVID-19. The chain is built from TRBV14 and TRBJ2-3; D perhaps matches TRBD2 (6 bases). The sequencing input was peripheral blood. CDR3 DNA sequence: TGTGCCAGCAGCCAAAGGGACTGGCGGCGCACAGATACGCAGTATTTT. Protein product: CASSQRDWRRTDTQYF.